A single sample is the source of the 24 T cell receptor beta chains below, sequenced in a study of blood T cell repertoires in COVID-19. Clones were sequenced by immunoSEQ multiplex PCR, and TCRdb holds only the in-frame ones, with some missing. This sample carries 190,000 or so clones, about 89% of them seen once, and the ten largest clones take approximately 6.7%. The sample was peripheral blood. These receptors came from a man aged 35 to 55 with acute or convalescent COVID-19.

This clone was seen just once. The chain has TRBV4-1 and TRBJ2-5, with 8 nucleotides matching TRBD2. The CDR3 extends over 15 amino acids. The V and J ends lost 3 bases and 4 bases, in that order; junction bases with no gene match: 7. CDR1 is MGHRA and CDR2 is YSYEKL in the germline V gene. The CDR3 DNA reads TGCGCCAGCAGCCAGGGCGGGGGGCAGGGAGAGACCCAGTACTTC. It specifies CASSQGGGQGETQYF.

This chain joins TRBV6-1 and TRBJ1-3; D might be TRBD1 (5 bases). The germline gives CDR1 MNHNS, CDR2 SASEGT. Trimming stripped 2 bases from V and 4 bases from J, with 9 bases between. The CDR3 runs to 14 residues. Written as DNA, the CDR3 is TGTGCCAGCAGTGAATTAAAGGGGGGAAACACCATATATTTT. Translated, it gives CASSELKGGNTIYF.

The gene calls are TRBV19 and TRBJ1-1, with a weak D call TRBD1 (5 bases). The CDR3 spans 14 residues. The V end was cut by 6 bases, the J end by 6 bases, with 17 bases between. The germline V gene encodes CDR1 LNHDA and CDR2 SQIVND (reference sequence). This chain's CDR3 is CASSTGTQLAEAFF. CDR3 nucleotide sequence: TGTGCCAGTAGCACCGGGACTCAACTGGCTGAAGCTTTCTTT.

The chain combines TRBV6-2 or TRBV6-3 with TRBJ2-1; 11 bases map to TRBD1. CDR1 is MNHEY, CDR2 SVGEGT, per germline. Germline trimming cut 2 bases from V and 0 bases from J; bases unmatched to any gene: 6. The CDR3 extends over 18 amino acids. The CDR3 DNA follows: TGTGCCAGCAGTTACGGGGACAGGGGGATGAGCTCCTACAATGAGCAGTTCTTC. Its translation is CASSYGDRGMSSYNEQFF.

The CDR3 loop is CASSQTIRNSPLHF. The CDR3 DNA reads as TGTGCCAGCTCACAAACTATCCGTAATTCACCCCTCCACTTT. The chain combines TRBV18 with TRBJ1-6; D gene unclear. The CDR3 runs 14 residues. The germline CDR1 and CDR2 sequences are KGHSH and LQKENI. The V and J ends lost 4 bases and 6 bases respectively, with 10 bases between them.

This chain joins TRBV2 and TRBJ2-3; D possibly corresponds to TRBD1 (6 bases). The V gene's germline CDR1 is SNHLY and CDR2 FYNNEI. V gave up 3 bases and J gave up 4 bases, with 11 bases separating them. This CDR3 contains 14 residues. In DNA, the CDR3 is TGTGCCAGCAGTGACAGGGGACGAGCAGATACGCAGTATTTT. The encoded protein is CASSDRGRADTQYF.

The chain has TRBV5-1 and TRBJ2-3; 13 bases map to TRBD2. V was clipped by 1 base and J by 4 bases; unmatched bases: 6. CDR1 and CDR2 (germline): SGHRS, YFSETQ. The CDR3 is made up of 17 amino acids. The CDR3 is CASSLRETSGGADTQYF. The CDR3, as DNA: TGCGCCAGCAGCTTGAGGGAAACTAGCGGGGGGGCAGATACGCAGTATTTT.

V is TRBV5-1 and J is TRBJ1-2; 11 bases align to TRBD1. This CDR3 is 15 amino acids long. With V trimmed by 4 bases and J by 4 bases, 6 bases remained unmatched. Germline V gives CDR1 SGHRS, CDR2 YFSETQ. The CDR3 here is CASSREGQGAYGYTF. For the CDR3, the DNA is TGCGCCAGCAGCCGGGAAGGACAGGGGGCCTATGGCTACACCTTC.

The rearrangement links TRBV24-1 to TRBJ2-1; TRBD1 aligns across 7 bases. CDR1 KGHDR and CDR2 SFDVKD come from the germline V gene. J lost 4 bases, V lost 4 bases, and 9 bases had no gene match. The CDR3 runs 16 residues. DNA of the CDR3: TGTGCCACCAGTGAAACCGGGACAGCCATTTACAATGAGCAGTTCTTC. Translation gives CATSETGTAIYNEQFF.

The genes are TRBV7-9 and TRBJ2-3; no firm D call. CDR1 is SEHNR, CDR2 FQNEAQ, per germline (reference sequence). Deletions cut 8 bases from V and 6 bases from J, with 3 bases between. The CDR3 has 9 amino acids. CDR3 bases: TGTGCCAGCGGCGATACGCAGTATTTT. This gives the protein CASGDTQYF.

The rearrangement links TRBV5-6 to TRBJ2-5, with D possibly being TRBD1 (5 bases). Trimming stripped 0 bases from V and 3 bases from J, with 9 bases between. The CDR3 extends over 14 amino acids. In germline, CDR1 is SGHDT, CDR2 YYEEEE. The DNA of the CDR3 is TGTGCCAGCAGCTTGGATGGGGCGGAAGAGACCCAGTACTTC. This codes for CASSLDGAEETQYF.

The CDR3 region is CASSTTASNSPLHF. CDR3 sequence (DNA): TGTGCCAGTAGTACGACAGCTTCCAATTCACCCCTCCACTTT. The chain has TRBV19 and TRBJ1-6, with D perhaps TRBD1 (5 bases). CDR3 length equals 14 residues. Germline CDR1 LNHDA, CDR2 SQIVND (reference sequence). Trimming stripped 4 bases from V and 7 bases from J, with 11 bases between.

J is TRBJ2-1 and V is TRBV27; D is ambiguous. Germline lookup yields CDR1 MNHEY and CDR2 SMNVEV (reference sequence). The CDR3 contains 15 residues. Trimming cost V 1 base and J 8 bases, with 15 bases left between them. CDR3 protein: CASSLFLSIRDEQFF. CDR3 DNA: TGTGCCAGCAGTTTATTTCTGAGTATCCGCGATGAGCAGTTCTTC.

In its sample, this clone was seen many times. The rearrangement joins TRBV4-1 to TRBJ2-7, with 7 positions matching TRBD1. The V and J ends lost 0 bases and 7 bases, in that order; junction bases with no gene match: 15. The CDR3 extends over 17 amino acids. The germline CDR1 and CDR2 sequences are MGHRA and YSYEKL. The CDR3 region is CASSQDLGTALFGEQYF. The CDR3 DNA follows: TGCGCCAGCAGCCAAGATCTCGGGACAGCCCTCTTTGGGGAGCAGTACTTC.

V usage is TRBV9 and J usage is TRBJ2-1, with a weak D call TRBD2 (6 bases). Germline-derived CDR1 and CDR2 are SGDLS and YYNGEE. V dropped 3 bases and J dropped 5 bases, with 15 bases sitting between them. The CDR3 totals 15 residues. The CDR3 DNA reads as TGTGCCAGCAGCGCGCGGGGCAACCTGGACAATGAGCAGTTCTTC. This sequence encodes CASSARGNLDNEQFF.

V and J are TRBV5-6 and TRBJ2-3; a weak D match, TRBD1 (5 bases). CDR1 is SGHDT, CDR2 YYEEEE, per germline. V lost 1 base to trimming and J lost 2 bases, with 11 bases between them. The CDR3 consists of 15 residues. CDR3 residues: CASSLRAGPTDTQYF. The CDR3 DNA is TGTGCCAGCAGCTTGCGGGCAGGGCCCACAGATACGCAGTATTTT.

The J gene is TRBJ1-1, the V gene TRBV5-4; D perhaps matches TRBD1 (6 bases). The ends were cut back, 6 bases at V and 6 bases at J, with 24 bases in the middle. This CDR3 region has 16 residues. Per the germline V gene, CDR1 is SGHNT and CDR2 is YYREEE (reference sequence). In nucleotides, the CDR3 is TGTGCCAGCACCCTTTACCTCGGGACAAAAGGCGCTGAAGCTTTCTTT. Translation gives CASTLYLGTKGAEAFF. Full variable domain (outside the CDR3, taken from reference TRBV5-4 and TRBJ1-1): ETGVTQSPTHLIKTRGQQVTLRCSSQSGHNTVSWYQQALGQGPQFIFQYYREEENGRGNFPPRFSGLQFPNYSSELNVNALELDDSALYLCASTLYLGTKGAEAFFGQGTRLTVV.

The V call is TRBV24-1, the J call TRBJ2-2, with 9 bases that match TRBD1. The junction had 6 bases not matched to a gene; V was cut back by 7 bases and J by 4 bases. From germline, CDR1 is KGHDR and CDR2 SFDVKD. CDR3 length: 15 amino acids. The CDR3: CATSSGTGFTGELFF. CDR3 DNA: TGTGCCACCAGCTCCGGGACAGGGTTCACCGGGGAGCTGTTTTTT.

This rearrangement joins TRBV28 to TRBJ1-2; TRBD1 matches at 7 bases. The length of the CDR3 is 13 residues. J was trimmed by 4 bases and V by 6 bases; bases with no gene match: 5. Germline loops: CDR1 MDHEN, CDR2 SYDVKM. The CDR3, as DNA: TGTGCCAGCAGCCCGACAGGGACCTATGGCTACACCTTC. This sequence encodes CASSPTGTYGYTF.

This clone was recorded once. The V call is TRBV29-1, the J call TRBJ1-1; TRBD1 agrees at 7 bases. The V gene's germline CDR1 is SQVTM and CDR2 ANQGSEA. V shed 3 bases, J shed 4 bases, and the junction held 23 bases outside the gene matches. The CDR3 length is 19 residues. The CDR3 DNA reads TGCAGCGTTGATAGGGGGCCGGGGGCACCGGGGAGCTTAGTCACTGAAGCTTTCTTT. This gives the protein CSVDRGPGAPGSLVTEAFF.

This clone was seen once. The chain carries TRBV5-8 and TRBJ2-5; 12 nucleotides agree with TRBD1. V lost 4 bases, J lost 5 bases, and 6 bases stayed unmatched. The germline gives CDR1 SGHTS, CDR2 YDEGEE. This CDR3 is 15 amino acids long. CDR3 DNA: TGTGCCAGCAGCCGGGGACAGGGGGCAGGGGAGACCCAGTACTTC. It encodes CASSRGQGAGETQYF.

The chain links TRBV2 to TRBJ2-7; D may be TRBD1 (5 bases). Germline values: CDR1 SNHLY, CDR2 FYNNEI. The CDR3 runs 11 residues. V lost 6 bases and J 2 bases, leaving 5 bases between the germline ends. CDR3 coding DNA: TGTGCCAGCAGCAGGGCCTACGAGCAGTACTTC. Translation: CASSRAYEQYF.

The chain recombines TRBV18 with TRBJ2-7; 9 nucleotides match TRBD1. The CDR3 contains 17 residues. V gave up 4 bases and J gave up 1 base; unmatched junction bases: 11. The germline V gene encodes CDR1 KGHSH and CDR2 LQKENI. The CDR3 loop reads CASSLKTGGAFSYEQYF. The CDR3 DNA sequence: TGTGCCAGCTCACTCAAAACAGGGGGCGCGTTTTCCTACGAGCAGTACTTC.

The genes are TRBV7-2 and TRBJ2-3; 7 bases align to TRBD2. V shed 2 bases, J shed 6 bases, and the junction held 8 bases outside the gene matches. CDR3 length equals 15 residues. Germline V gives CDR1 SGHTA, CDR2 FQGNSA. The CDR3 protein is CASSLTSAVMDTQYF. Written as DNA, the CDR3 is TGTGCCAGCAGCTTAACTAGCGCGGTCATGGATACGCAGTATTTT.